The sequence of this T cell receptor beta chain was determined in a study of cytomegalovirus exposure and HLA in healthy donors. Across the study: Earlier results showed 117 million unique TCR beta sequences derived from roughly 190 million T cells.

The CDR3 runs to 16 residues. In germline, CDR1 is SEHNR, CDR2 FQNEAQ (reference sequence). PCR used 60 Vbeta primers and 13 Jbeta primers. Assay: immunoSEQ multiplex PCR; the TCRdb copy retains only in-frame clones and omits some. The table shows about 160,000 clones, with roughly 87% occurring only once. With respect to this clone: Germline is not matched at one junction end, which may reflect a read error.

The clonotype comes from a man between 50 and 59 years old in good health and CMV-seropositive. The chain joins TRBV7-9 to TRBJ1-2; TRBD1 matches 7 bases. The sequenced sample consisted of PBMCs. CDR3 nucleotide sequence: TGTTCCAGCAGCTTATTACGGGACAGCGCGTCGGGTGGCTACACCTTC. Translation: CSSSLLRDSASGGYTF. Looking up the rest from reference TRBV7-9 and TRBJ1-2 gives the full variable domain: DTGVSQNPRHKITKRGQNVTFRCDPISEHNRLYWYRQTLGQGPEFLTYFQNEAQLEKSRLLSDRFSAERPKGSFSTLEIQRTEQGDSAMYLCSSSLLRDSASGGYTFGSGTRLTVV.